The 14 T cell receptor beta chains below come from one sample, sequenced in a study of early T cells in non-severe SARS-CoV-2 infection. TCRdb called the 5' RACE reads again in MiXCR, with one record for every CDR3 protein. In the table there are tens of thousands of distinct CDR3 sequences, more than 12% of which are singletons. The material sequenced was whole blood, taken at baseline. Every receptor here comes from an adult who was a healthcare worker with PCR-confirmed SARS-CoV-2 infection or an uninfected control (not recorded which).

This clonotype was counted between two and nine times. In nucleotides, the CDR3 is TGTGCCAGTAATGAGGGAGGGTTGCCGCAGTATTTT. Translated: CASNEGGLPQYF. The chain uses TRBV19 and TRBJ2-3; 7 bases agree with TRBD2. The CDR3 has 12 residues. Germline trimming cut 7 bases from V and 10 bases from J; bases unmatched to any gene: 8. Germline V gives CDR1 LNHDA, CDR2 SQIVND (reference sequence).

The table lists this clonotype with a few counts. The chain couples TRBV15 to TRBJ2-3; 15 positions agree with TRBD2. From germline, CDR1 is LNHNV and CDR2 YYDKDF (reference sequence). J lost 7 bases, V lost 0 bases, and 5 bases had no gene match. There are 17 residues in the CDR3. The CDR3 DNA is TGTGCCACCAGCAGAGAGGGACTAGCGGGGGGTCAACATACGCAGTATTTT. Protein product: CATSREGLAGGQHTQYF.

This clonotype has at least ten counts. The gene calls are TRBV5-1 and TRBJ2-2, with 16 bases that match TRBD2. The CDR3 runs to 20 residues. Trimming at V came to 5 bases and at J to 1 base, leaving 11 bases not matched to a gene. From germline, CDR1 is SGHRS and CDR2 YFSETQ. The CDR3 nucleotides read TGCGCCAGCAGACCCCCGGGACTAGCGGGAGGGCCAAGGAACACCGGGGAGCTGTTTTTT. This sequence encodes CASRPPGLAGGPRNTGELFF.

This clonotype was seen ten or more times. The chain combines TRBV30 with TRBJ2-1; 7 bases agree with TRBD2. Trimming removed 5 bases from V and 6 bases from J; junction bases left unmatched: 1. Germline CDR1 is GTSNPN and CDR2 is SVGIG (reference sequence). CDR3 size: 11 residues. The CDR3 DNA follows: TGTGCCTGGTCTAGCGGCAATGAGCAGTTCTTC. It is translated as CAWSSGNEQFF.

The chain carries TRBV7-3 and TRBJ2-2; D not certain. Germline CDR1 SGHTA, CDR2 FQGTGA. This CDR3 has 15 residues. The V end lost 5 bases, the J end lost 0 bases, and 10 bases lay between the germline ends. CDR3 protein: CASSRAYPNTGELFF. The CDR3 DNA reads TGTGCCAGCAGCCGAGCCTATCCGAACACCGGGGAGCTGTTTTTT. The entire variable domain, with the rest obtained from reference TRBV7-3 and TRBJ2-2, is as follows: GAGVSQTPSNKVTEKGKYVELRCDPISGHTALYWYRQSLGQGPEFLIYFQGTGAADDSGLPNDRFFAVRPEGSVSTLKIQRTERGDSAVYLCASSRAYPNTGELFFGEGSRLTVL.

This clonotype was counted only a few times. Germline is not matched at one junction end, which may reflect a read error. The V and J genes are TRBV12-3 or TRBV12-4 and TRBJ1-1, with D tentatively TRBD1 (6 bases). The CDR3 consists of 15 residues. DNA of the CDR3: TGTGCCAGCAGTTACCCACAGGGTCGGAACACTGAAGATTTCTTT. Its protein is CASSYPQGRNTEDFF.

The V gene is TRBV6-5, the J gene TRBJ2-3; TRBD2 is a possible D gene (5 bases). Trimming took off 2 bases at V and 6 bases at J, with 12 bases between the two ends. The CDR3 extends over 14 amino acids. Per germline, CDR1 MNHEY and CDR2 SVGAGI. The CDR3 loop reads CASSYGGGADTQYF. CDR3 nucleotide sequence: TGTGCCAGCAGTTACGGTGGAGGTGCGGATACGCAGTATTTT.

The chain recombines TRBV7-6 with TRBJ2-1; the D call may be TRBD1 or TRBD2 (6 bases each). The germline V gene has CDR1 SGHVS and CDR2 FNYEAQ. The V end lost 0 bases, the J end lost 7 bases, and 13 bases lay between the germline ends. The CDR3 runs to 15 residues. Here the CDR3 reads CASSLAGGLRNEQFF. For the CDR3, the DNA is TGTGCCAGCAGCTTAGCAGGGGGACTTCGGAATGAGCAGTTCTTC.

This clonotype occurred many times. This chain links TRBV7-9 with TRBJ2-1; 11 bases align to TRBD2. The V segment lost 4 bases and the J segment 2 bases; nucleotides outside the gene matches: 7. Germline lookup yields CDR1 SEHNR and CDR2 FQNEAQ (reference sequence). The CDR3 runs to 17 residues. Here the CDR3 DNA reads TGTGCCAGCAGCTGGTTAGGGACTAGCGGTACCTACAATGAGCAGTTCTTC. Translating it yields CASSWLGTSGTYNEQFF.

This clonotype turned up a few times. The chain links TRBV6-1 to TRBJ2-1; D is undetermined. The CDR3 runs to 13 residues. In germline, CDR1 is MNHNS, CDR2 SASEGT. V dropped 0 bases and J dropped 5 bases, with 5 bases sitting between them. The CDR3 here is CASSEAWDNEQFF. CDR3 in DNA: TGTGCCAGCAGTGAAGCTTGGGACAATGAGCAGTTCTTC.

This sequence joins TRBV7-2 and TRBJ2-2; 15 bases fit TRBD2. Germline V gene sequence: CDR1 SGHTA, CDR2 FQGNSA. The CDR3 runs to 18 residues. V shed 5 bases and J 6 bases; nucleotides not matched to a gene: 10. The DNA of the CDR3 is TGTGCCAGCAGCACCCGGACTAGCGGGAGGGCCACGGCCGGGGAGCTGTTTTTT. Translating gives CASSTRTSGRATAGELFF.

This clonotype came up a few times. J is TRBJ2-7 and V is TRBV6-2 or TRBV6-3, with 10 positions matching TRBD2. The CDR3 runs to 15 residues. CDR1 MNHEY and CDR2 SVGEGT come from the germline V gene. The junction had 9 bases not matched to a gene; V was cut back by 6 bases and J by 4 bases. CDR3 DNA: TGTGCCAGCAGCGGAAGCGGGAGGGCCATGTACGAGCAGTACTTC. As protein: CASSGSGRAMYEQYF.

The V call is TRBV9, the J call TRBJ1-1; D unresolved. The CDR3 is 15 residues long. Trimming removed 6 bases from V and 8 bases from J, with 23 bases in between. The germline gives CDR1 SGDLS, CDR2 YYNGEE. The CDR3 reads CASTPNADQSKEAFF. CDR3 nucleotide sequence: TGTGCCAGCACCCCTAACGCGGACCAGAGCAAGGAAGCTTTCTTT.

This clonotype has more than one count but fewer than ten. The chain links TRBV29-1 to TRBJ2-7; no definite D call. V shed 2 bases and J shed 9 bases, with 14 bases lying between them. CDR1 and CDR2 from the germline V gene are SQVTM and ANQGSEA. The CDR3 sequence is 12 residues long. This CDR3 reads CSVESGSGWQYF. The CDR3 bases are TGCAGCGTTGAATCTGGCTCCGGGTGGCAGTACTTC.